This T cell receptor beta chain was captured in a study of T cell changes during pregnancy in multiple sclerosis. The table came from immunoSEQ multiplex PCR; TCRdb's copy has only in-frame clones and leaves some out. The sample shows 79,000 or so clones, around 85% of them seen only once. The CDR3 totals 16 residues. CDR1 is MNHNY, CDR2 SVGAGI, per germline (reference sequence). The germline V and J ends were trimmed by 0 bases and 4 bases, with 14 bases remaining between them. V and J are TRBV6-6 and TRBJ2-3; no reliable D call. Specimen: peripheral blood, collected before pregnancy. This sequence originates from a female donor with multiple sclerosis, enrolled in a pregnancy study. CDR3: CASSYSIAFYSDTQYF. CDR3 coding DNA: TGTGCCAGCAGTTACTCGATCGCCTTCTATTCAGATACGCAGTATTTT.